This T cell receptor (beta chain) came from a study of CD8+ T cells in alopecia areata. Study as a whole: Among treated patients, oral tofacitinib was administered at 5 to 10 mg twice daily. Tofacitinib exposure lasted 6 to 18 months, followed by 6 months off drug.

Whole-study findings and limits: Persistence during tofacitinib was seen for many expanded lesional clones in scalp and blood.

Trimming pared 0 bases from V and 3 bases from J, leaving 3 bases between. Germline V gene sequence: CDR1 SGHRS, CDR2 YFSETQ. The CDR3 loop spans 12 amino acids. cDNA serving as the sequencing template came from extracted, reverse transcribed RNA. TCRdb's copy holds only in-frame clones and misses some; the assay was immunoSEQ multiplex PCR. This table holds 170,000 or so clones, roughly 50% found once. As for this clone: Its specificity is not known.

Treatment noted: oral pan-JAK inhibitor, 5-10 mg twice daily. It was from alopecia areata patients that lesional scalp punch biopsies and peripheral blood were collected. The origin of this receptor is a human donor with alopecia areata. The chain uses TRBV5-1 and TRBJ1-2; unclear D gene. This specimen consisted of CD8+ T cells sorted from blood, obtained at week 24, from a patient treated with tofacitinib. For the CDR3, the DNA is TGCGCCAGCAGCTTGGGGGACTATGGCTACACCTTC. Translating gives CASSLGDYGYTF.